A single sample gave rise to the 8 T cell receptor beta chains below, sequenced in a study of a mutant IDH1 vaccine in newly diagnosed glioma. Time point specified: week 47, end of study. Topical imiquimod was applied with each vaccine dose, which held 300 ug of mutant IDH1 20-mer peptide. Generated by immunoSEQ multiplex PCR, the TCRdb table keeps only in-frame clones and is missing some. Of about 56,000 clones in the sample, roughly 76% are singletons; the top ten hold 5% to 6.5%. These receptors' antigens are unknown. The sequences come from PBMCs, collected from a glioma patient whose treatment included an IDH1 peptide vaccine. The receptors derive from a man in his forties or fifties with glioma.

This clone appeared once. The chain carries TRBV19 and TRBJ2-1; 11 bases line up with TRBD1. The CDR3 loop spans 15 amino acids. From germline, CDR1 is LNHDA and CDR2 SQIVND (reference sequence). The V and J ends lost 5 bases and 4 bases, in that order; junction bases with no gene match: 4. The CDR3 sequence: CASSAGTGGYNEQFF. The CDR3 coding sequence is TGTGCCAGTAGTGCCGGGACAGGGGGATACAATGAGCAGTTCTTC.

The chain links TRBV19 to TRBJ1-1; D might be TRBD1 (6 bases). V was shortened by 6 bases and J by 3 bases, with 11 bases between the two germline ends. The CDR3 consists of 13 residues. Germline assignment: CDR1 LNHDA and CDR2 SQIVND (reference sequence). The DNA of the CDR3 is TGTGCCAGTAGCGGGACACTCTACACTGAAGCTTTCTTT. This codes for CASSGTLYTEAFF. Based on the CDR3 plus reference TRBV19 and TRBJ1-1, the full variable domain is DGGITQSPKYLFRKEGQNVTLSCEQNLNHDAMYWYRQDPGQGLRLIYYSQIVNDFQKGDIAEGYSVSREKKESFPLTVTSAQKNPTAFYLCASSGTLYTEAFFGQGTRLTVV.

The V and J genes are TRBV6-5 and TRBJ2-5; TRBD1 might be the D (6 bases). Trimming shortened V by 8 bases and J by 3 bases, and 10 bases separated the two germline ends. The CDR3 runs 12 residues. Per the germline V gene, CDR1 is MNHEY and CDR2 is SVGAGI. The CDR3, as DNA: TGTGCCAGCGGGACATACAAAGAGACCCAGTACTTC. Its translation: CASGTYKETQYF.

The rearrangement joins TRBV2 to TRBJ1-2; 8 bases fit TRBD1. V lost 4 bases to trimming and J lost 8 bases; unmatched junction nucleotides: 6. This CDR3 is 13 amino acids long. CDR1 and CDR2 (germline): SNHLY, FYNNEI. For the CDR3, the DNA is TGTGCCAGCAGTGGGACAGGGCTGAAGGGCTACACCTTC. Protein sequence: CASSGTGLKGYTF.

The chain employs TRBV6-1 and TRBJ1-3, with D uncertain. V shed 3 bases and J shed 0 bases, with 3 bases lying between them. Germline-derived CDR1 and CDR2 are MNHNS and SASEGT. The CDR3 spans 13 residues. The CDR3 is CASSDSSGNTIYF. The CDR3 DNA sequence: TGTGCCAGCAGTGACAGCTCTGGAAACACCATATATTTT.

The chain combines TRBV5-4 with TRBJ2-7, with D unclear. V lost 0 bases to trimming and J lost 0 bases, with 4 bases between them. Germline-derived CDR1 and CDR2 are SGHNT and YYREEE (reference sequence). The CDR3 is made up of 13 amino acids. CDR3 coding DNA: TGTGCCAGCAGCTTGGACACCTCCTACGAGCAGTACTTC. This gives the protein CASSLDTSYEQYF.

The chain is built from TRBV5-5 and TRBJ2-6, with 8 bases fitting TRBD1. With V trimmed by 4 bases and J by 3 bases, 9 bases remained unmatched. CDR1 is SGHKS, CDR2 YYEKEE, per germline (reference sequence). This CDR3 has 17 residues. CDR3 loop: CASSQLRTGYGANVLTF. CDR3 DNA sequence: TGTGCCAGCAGCCAGCTGAGGACAGGGTATGGGGCCAACGTCCTGACTTTC.

This clone was seen once. This chain uses TRBV29-1 with TRBJ2-1, with 10 bases that match TRBD1. Germline V gene sequence: CDR1 SQVTM, CDR2 ANQGSEA. With V trimmed by 0 bases and J by 5 bases, 10 bases remained unmatched. The CDR3 loop spans 17 amino acids. CDR3 region: CSVEDQRQGALNNEQFF. The CDR3 region has the DNA TGCAGCGTTGAAGATCAGAGACAGGGGGCCTTGAACAATGAGCAGTTCTTC.